The rows below give T cell receptor beta chains drawn from one sample of a study of control samples from healthy donors and cancer patients. Method: immunoSEQ multiplex PCR; TCRdb's copy keeps in-frame clones and lacks some. The table includes roughly 130,000 clones, 85% to 95% detected once. Specimen: PBMCs. These receptors originate from a man over 45 with head and neck cancer. Each CDR3 is given with its conserved first and last residue. A D gene is named only where the DNA matches it firmly. Where a row states a size, it is once, few, many or the class of an expanded clone; other rows omit it.

v_gene	d_gene	j_gene	abundance	CDR3nt	CDR3aa
TRBV10-3	.	TRBJ1-2	.	TGTGCCCTCGGATCCGGGACGGGCGGTGGCTACACCTTC	CALGSGTGGGYTF
TRBV5-5	.	TRBJ1-5	.	TGTGCCAGCAGCACCCAACAGGGTCGCAATCAGCCCCAGCATTTT	CASSTQQGRNQPQHF
TRBV24-1	.	TRBJ1-2	.	TGTGCCACCAGTGATTTGACAGGGAATGGCTACACCTTC	CATSDLTGNGYTF
TRBV18	TRBD2	TRBJ2-1	.	TGTGCCAGCTCACCTTCACTAGCGGGGGGGTCTGAGCAGTTCTTC	CASSPSLAGGSEQFF
TRBV2	.	TRBJ1-2	.	TGTGCCACCCTCAGGGCGGGAGGCTACACCTTC	CATLRAGGYTF
TRBV7-2	TRBD1	TRBJ2-4	.	TGTGCCAGCAGCTTAGGGGGCAGGGGGCGACCCAAAAACATTCAGTACTTC	CASSLGGRGRPKNIQYF
TRBV12-3/TRBV12-4	.	TRBJ2-2	.	TGTGCCAGCAGGACAGGGAACACCGGGGAGCTGTTTTTT	CASRTGNTGELFF
TRBV19	.	TRBJ1-1	once	TGTGCCAGTATCGGGTTATATACTGAAGCTTTCTTT	CASIGLYTEAFF
TRBV12-5	.	TRBJ2-5	.	TGTGCTAGTGCACAGGGAGAGACCCAGTACTTC	CASAQGETQYF
TRBV7-2	.	TRBJ2-2	.	TGTGCCAGCAGCTCGCGGGACAGTACGACGGAGCTGTTTTTT	CASSSRDSTTELFF
TRBV2	.	TRBJ2-5	.	TGTGCCACGGGACTGCGTCAGGAGACCCAGTACTTC	CATGLRQETQYF
TRBV5-1	TRBD2	TRBJ2-5	.	TGCGCCAGCGGGAGGGGCCTCCAAGAGACCCAGTACTTC	CASGRGLQETQYF
TRBV7-9	.	TRBJ1-1	.	TGTGCCAGCCGAGCCACACCGAACACTGAAGCTTTCTTT	CASRATPNTEAFF
TRBV5-5	.	TRBJ2-7	.	TGTGCCAGCAGCTTGGATAATCTACGGGCCTACGAGCAGTACTTC	CASSLDNLRAYEQYF
TRBV24-1	TRBD1	TRBJ1-2	.	TGTGCCACCAGTGATTTGACCCCTACAGGGGGGTATGGCTACACCTTC	CATSDLTPTGGYGYTF
TRBV28	.	TRBJ2-1	.	TGTGCCAGCAGTCGTAGTGGGAGAACCGCCTACAATGAGCAGTTCTTC	CASSRSGRTAYNEQFF
TRBV27	.	TRBJ1-4	.	TGTGCCAGCAGTTTTGCAGGGGTCGAGGAAAAACTGTTTTTT	CASSFAGVEEKLFF
TRBV6-5	TRBD1	TRBJ2-2	.	TGTGCCAGCAGTTCAGGGGGAGTCGGGGAGCTGTTTTTT	CASSSGGVGELFF
TRBV4-2	.	TRBJ1-6	.	TGTGCCAGCAGCCAAGTATCGAAGGGAAATTCACCCCTCCACTTT	CASSQVSKGNSPLHF
TRBV5-1	.	TRBJ1-2	.	TGCGCCAGCAGCCGGGACCGAGCTAACTATGGCTACACCTTC	CASSRDRANYGYTF
TRBV7-2	.	TRBJ2-3	.	TGTGCCAGCAGCTTTTTGGGGATAGACACAGATACGCAGTATTTT	CASSFLGIDTDTQYF
TRBV19	.	TRBJ1-6	.	TGTGCCAGTAGTACCCAGGGTAGTAATTCACCCCTCCACTTT	CASSTQGSNSPLHF
TRBV4-1	TRBD2	TRBJ2-3	.	TGCGCCAGCAGCCAAGATCAACGGGGGGGCCTGAGAGATACGCAGTATTTT	CASSQDQRGGLRDTQYF
TRBV7-9	.	TRBJ2-5	.	TGTGCCAGCAGCTTAGGTCAGTCCTCAGAGACCCAGTACTTC	CASSLGQSSETQYF
TRBV13	.	TRBJ2-6	.	TGTGCCAGCAGTGAACGGAAAGGAAAGGGCTGGGCCAACGTCCTGACTTTC	CASSERKGKGWANVLTF
TRBV24-1	.	TRBJ1-2	.	TGTGCCACCAGTGACCCAGGCGACTATGGCTACACCTTC	CATSDPGDYGYTF
TRBV18	.	TRBJ1-1	.	TGTGCCAGCTCACGCCGGAACTTACGGACTGAAGCTTTCTTT	CASSRRNLRTEAFF
TRBV5-1	.	TRBJ2-6	.	TGCGCCAGCAGCCCTCAGCTCTCTGGGGCCAACGTCCTGACTTTC	CASSPQLSGANVLTF
TRBV19	TRBD1	TRBJ2-7	.	TGTGCCAGTAGCCTTCCGGGACAGGGCGCCTACGAGCAGTACTTC	CASSLPGQGAYEQYF
TRBV7-3	.	TRBJ2-3	once	TGTGCCAGCAGTTCCCGGCCCTTATCCACAGATACGCAGTATTTT	CASSSRPLSTDTQYF
TRBV14	.	TRBJ1-1	.	TGTGCCAGCAGCCAAGAAAGGGACACTGAAGCTTTCTTT	CASSQERDTEAFF
TRBV19	.	TRBJ2-3	.	TGTGCCACTAAACCCACCGGGGGACGCACAGATACGCAGTATTTT	CATKPTGGRTDTQYF
TRBV24-1	TRBD1	TRBJ2-4	.	TGTGCCACCAGTGATTACTCCGGGACAGGGCAAAACATTCAGTACTTC	CATSDYSGTGQNIQYF
TRBV9	.	TRBJ1-4	.	TGTGCCAGCGCCCTCGGGACGGGAACAACTAATGAAAAACTGTTTTTT	CASALGTGTTNEKLFF
TRBV12-3/TRBV12-4	.	TRBJ2-1	few	TGTGCCAGCAGTTTAGGCAGGGACGCCAGGGAGTTCTTC	CASSLGRDAREFF
TRBV18	TRBD1	TRBJ1-3	.	TGTGCCAGCTCAAACCAGGGACAGGGAAGAAACACCATATATTTT	CASSNQGQGRNTIYF
TRBV6-5	.	TRBJ2-2	.	TGTGCCAGCAGCATGGGGGTCGGGGAGCTGTTTTTT	CASSMGVGELFF
TRBV5-1	.	TRBJ2-2	.	TGCGCCAGCAGCTTTTCGGGAGAGGACGGGGAGCTGTTTTTT	CASSFSGEDGELFF
TRBV4-1	.	TRBJ1-5	.	TGCGCCAGCAGCCAGTTGGACGGGCAGCCCCAGCATTTT	CASSQLDGQPQHF
TRBV25-1	.	TRBJ1-1	.	TGTGCCAGCAGTGAAAAATGGGGGGCGGGGACTGAAGCTTTCTTT	CASSEKWGAGTEAFF
TRBV28	.	TRBJ1-2	.	TGTGCCAGCACCCGGGACAACCATGGCTACACCTTC	CASTRDNHGYTF
TRBV2	.	TRBJ1-5	.	TGTGCCAGCAGTGACAGGCAGGGCGGTCAGCCCCAGCATTTT	CASSDRQGGQPQHF
TRBV9	.	TRBJ1-1	.	TGTGCCAGCAGCGTAGGGACAGCGAACACTGAAGCTTTCTTT	CASSVGTANTEAFF